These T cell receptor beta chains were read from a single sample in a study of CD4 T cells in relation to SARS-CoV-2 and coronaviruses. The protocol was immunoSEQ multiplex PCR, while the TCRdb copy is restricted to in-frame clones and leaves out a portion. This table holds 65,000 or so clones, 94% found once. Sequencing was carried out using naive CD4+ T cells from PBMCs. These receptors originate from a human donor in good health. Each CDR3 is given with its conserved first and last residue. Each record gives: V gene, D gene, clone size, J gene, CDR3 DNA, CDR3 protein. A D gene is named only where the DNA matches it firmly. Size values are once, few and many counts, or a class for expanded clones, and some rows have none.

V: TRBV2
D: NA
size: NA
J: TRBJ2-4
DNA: TGTGCCAGCAGTGATGTCAGGACACTAGCCAAAAACATTCAGTACTTC
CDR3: CASSDVRTLAKNIQYF

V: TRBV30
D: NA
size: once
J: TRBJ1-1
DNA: TGTGCCAGTGGGACAAGGAACACTGAAGCTTTCTTT
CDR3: CASGTRNTEAFF

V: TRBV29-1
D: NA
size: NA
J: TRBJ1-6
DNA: TGCAGCGTTGAAGTGTACGCTAATTCACCCCTCCACTTT
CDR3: CSVEVYANSPLHF

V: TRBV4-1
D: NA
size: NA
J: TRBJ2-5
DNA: TGCGCCAGCAGCCAAGTAGCCCTGGGGCAAGAGACCCAGTACTTC
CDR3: CASSQVALGQETQYF

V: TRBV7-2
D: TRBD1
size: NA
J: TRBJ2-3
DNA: TGTGCCAGCAGCCCGGACAGGGGGCGATTAGCAGATACGCAGTATTTT
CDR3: CASSPDRGRLADTQYF

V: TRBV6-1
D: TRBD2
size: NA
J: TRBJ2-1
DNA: TGTGCCAGCAGTGGGATTAGCGGGAGACATTCCAATGAGCAGTTCTTC
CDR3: CASSGISGRHSNEQFF

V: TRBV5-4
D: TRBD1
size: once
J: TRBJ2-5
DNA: TGTGCCAGCAGCACAGGACAGGGGGCGGTGGAGACCCAGTACTTC
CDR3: CASSTGQGAVETQYF

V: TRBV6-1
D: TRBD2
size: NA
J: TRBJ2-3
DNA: TGTGCCAGCAGTGGAGGACTAGCGCTGAGCACAGATACGCAGTATTTT
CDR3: CASSGGLALSTDTQYF

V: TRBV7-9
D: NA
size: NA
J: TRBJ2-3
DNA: TGTGCCAGCAGCCTAGTATCCGATACGCAGTATTTT
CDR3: CASSLVSDTQYF

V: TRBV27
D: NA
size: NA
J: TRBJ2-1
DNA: TGTGCCAGCAGTTTAATAGGTCAGAGCTCCTACAATGAGCAGTTCTTC
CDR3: CASSLIGQSSYNEQFF

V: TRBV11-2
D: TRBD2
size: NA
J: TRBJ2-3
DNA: TGTGCCAGCAGCTTTTTTCCCTCTAGCGGGAGAGGGAATACGCAGTATTTT
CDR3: CASSFFPSSGRGNTQYF

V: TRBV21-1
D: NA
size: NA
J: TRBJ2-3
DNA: TGTGCCAGCACAGATACGCAGTATTTT
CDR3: CASTDTQYF

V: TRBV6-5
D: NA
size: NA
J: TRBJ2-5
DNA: TGTGCCAGCAGGATGCAGGGCCAAGAGACCCAGTACTTC
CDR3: CASRMQGQETQYF

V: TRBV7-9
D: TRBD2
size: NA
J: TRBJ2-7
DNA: TGTGCCAGCAGCTTGGGGGCTCTGACTAGCGGATTCTACGAGCAGTACTTC
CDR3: CASSLGALTSGFYEQYF

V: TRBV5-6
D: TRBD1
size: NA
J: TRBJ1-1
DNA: TGTGCCAGCAGCCGGGACAGGGGGCTTGAAGCTTTCTTT
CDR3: CASSRDRGLEAFF

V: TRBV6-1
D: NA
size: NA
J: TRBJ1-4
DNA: TGTGCCAGCAGTGACCAGAGTGCAACTAATGAAAAACTGTTTTTT
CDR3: CASSDQSATNEKLFF

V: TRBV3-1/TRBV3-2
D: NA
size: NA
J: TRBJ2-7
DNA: TGTGCCAGCAGCCAAGCTGGGGCCTTCTACGAGCAGTACTTC
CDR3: CASSQAGAFYEQYF

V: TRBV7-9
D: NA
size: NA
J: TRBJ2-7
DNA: TGTGCCAGCAGCTTTGCCCCCTCCTACGAGCAGTACTTC
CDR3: CASSFAPSYEQYF

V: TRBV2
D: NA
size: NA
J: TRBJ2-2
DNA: TGTGCCAGCGGAGTTGAACCGAACACCGGGGAGCTGTTTTTT
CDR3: CASGVEPNTGELFF

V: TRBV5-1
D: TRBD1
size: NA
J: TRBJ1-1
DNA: TGCGCCAGCAGCGCCGGGACAGAGAACACTGAAGCTTTCTTT
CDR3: CASSAGTENTEAFF

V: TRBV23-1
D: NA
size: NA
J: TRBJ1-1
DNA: TGCGCCAGCAGAAGACAGGTAGGGAACACTGAAGCTTTCTTT
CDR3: CASRRQVGNTEAFF

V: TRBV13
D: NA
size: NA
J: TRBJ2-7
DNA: TGTGCCAGCAGCTTACACAACTACGAGCAGTACTTC
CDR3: CASSLHNYEQYF

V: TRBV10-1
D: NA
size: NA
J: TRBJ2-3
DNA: TGCGCCAGCAGTAGAACAGGGAGCACAGATACGCAGTATTTT
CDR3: CASSRTGSTDTQYF

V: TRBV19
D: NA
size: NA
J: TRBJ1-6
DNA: TGTGCCAGTAAGGGGGGCAACCATAATTCACCCCTCCACTTT
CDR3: CASKGGNHNSPLHF

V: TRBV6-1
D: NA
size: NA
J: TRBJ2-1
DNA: TGTGCCAGCAGTGAAGGACAGGTTCGTAGAAATGAGCAGTTCTTC
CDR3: CASSEGQVRRNEQFF

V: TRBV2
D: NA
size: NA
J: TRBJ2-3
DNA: TGTGCCAGCAGTGAATCTGATGGGACCCCCAAGCGCACAGATACGCAGTATTTT
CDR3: CASSESDGTPKRTDTQYF

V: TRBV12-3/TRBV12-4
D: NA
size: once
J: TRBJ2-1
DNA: TGTGCCAGCAGACAGGGCTCTGAGCAGTTCTTC
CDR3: CASRQGSEQFF

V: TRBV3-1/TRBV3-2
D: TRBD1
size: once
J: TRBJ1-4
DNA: TGTGCCAGCAGCCAAGGGGACAGGGGATATCTGTTTTTT
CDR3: CASSQGDRGYLFF

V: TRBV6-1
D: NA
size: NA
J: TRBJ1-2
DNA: TGTGCCAGCAGTGCCGATACCCTAGGGGGGTCAAGTGGCTACACCTTC
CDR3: CASSADTLGGSSGYTF

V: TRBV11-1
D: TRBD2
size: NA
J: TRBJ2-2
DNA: TGTGCCAGCAGCTTCCCGGCTAGCGGGAGATTGGGGGAGCTGTTTTTT
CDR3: CASSFPASGRLGELFF

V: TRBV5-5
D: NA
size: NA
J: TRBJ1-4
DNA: TGTGCCAGCAGCTTGTTAGCAGGGAGTAATGAAAAACTGTTTTTT
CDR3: CASSLLAGSNEKLFF

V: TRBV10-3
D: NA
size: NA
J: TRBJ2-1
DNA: TGTGCCATCAGTACCTTCGGGGGAGACAATGAGCAGTTCTTC
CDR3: CAISTFGGDNEQFF

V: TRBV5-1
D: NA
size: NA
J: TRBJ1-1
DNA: TGCGCCAGCAGCTTGGATTCTGGCACTGAAGCTTTCTTT
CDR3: CASSLDSGTEAFF

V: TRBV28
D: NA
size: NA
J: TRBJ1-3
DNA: TGTGCCAGCAGTTTATCGGCTATAAGGGGCCGAAGAAACACCATATATTTT
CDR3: CASSLSAIRGRRNTIYF

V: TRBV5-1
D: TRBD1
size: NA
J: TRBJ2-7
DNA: TGCGCCAGCACCCTAGACAGGGACGAGCAGTACTTC
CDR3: CASTLDRDEQYF

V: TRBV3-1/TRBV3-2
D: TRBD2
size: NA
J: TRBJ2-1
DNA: TGTGCCAGCAGCCAAGAACGGCTAGCGGGGCATGAGCAGTTCTTC
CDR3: CASSQERLAGHEQFF

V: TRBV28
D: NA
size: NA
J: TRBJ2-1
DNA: TGTGCCAGCAGTTCCTCCGGAACGGGCCCTAATGAGCAGTTCTTC
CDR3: CASSSSGTGPNEQFF

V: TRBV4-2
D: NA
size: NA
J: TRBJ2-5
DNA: TGTGCCACCAAAGGGGGAAGTGCCCTTAGCCAAGAGACCCAGTACTTC
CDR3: CATKGGSALSQETQYF

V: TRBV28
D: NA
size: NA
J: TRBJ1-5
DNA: TGTGCCAGCAGTTTCGGGGGGCGAAATCAGCCCCAGCATTTT
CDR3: CASSFGGRNQPQHF

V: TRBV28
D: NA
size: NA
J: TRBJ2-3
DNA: TGTGCCAGCTCCGTGAGGGGGATTAGCACAGATACGCAGTATTTT
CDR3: CASSVRGISTDTQYF

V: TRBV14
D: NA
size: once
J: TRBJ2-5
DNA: TGTGCCAGCAGCCAGGCCCGGACAGCGTCGGAGACCCAGTACTTC
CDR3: CASSQARTASETQYF

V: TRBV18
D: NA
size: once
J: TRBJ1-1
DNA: TGTGCCAGCTCACCGTCCACATTCGGGACTGAAGCTTTCTTT
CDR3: CASSPSTFGTEAFF

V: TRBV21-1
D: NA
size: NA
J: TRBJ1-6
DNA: TGTGCCAGCAGCAAAGCAATCACTTTGGGGGGCGGATCACCCCTCCACTTT
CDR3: CASSKAITLGGGSPLHF

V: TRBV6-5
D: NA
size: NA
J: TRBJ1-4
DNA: TGTGCCAGCAGGGGGATTGGAAGAGGGGAAAAACTGTTTTTT
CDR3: CASRGIGRGEKLFF

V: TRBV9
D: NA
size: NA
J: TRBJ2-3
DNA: TGTGCCAGCAGCGTTAACATCGCCACAGATACGCAGTATTTT
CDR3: CASSVNIATDTQYF

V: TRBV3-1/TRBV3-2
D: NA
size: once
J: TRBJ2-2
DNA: TGTGCCAGCAGATTGAGAGGGCTCGGAACCGGGGAGCTGTTTTTT
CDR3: CASRLRGLGTGELFF

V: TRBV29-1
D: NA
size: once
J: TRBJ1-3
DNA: TGCAGCGTTGAAATAGGATCTGGAAACACCATATATTTT
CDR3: CSVEIGSGNTIYF

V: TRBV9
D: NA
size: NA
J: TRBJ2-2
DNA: TGTGCCAGCAGCGTACTAGGGACCACCACCGGGGAGCTGTTTTTT
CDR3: CASSVLGTTTGELFF

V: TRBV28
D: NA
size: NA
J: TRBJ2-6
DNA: TGTGCCAGCAGTTTAATTCTGGGGCCCTCTGGGGCCAACGTCCTGACTTTC
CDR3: CASSLILGPSGANVLTF

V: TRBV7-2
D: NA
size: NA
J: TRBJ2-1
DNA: TGTGCCAGCAGCTTCCAAGCGTCGGGTAGCTCCTACAATGAGCAGTTCTTC
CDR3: CASSFQASGSSYNEQFF

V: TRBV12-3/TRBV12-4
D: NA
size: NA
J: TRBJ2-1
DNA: TGTGCCAGCAGTATCCTAGCATGGGAGCAGTTCTTC
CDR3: CASSILAWEQFF

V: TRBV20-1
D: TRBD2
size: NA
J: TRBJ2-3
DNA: TGCAGTGCTAGTACTAGCGGGGGGGGCACAGATACGCAGTATTTT
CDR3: CSASTSGGGTDTQYF

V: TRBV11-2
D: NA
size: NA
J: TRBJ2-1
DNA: TGTGCCAGCAGCTTTGGCCCGTTAAACAATGAGCAGTTCTTC
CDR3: CASSFGPLNNEQFF

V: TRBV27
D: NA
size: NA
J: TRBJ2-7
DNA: TGTGCCAGCAGTTTACCTCCTGATAGAAGGGCAGTCCGTCTCTACGAGCAGTACTTC
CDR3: CASSLPPDRRAVRLYEQYF

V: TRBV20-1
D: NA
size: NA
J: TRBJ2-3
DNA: TGCAGCGCAAACCTAGCGGATACGCAGTATTTT
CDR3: CSANLADTQYF

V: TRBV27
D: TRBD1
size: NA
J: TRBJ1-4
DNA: TGTGCCAGCAGGGACAGGGCTAATGAAAAACTGTTTTTT
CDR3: CASRDRANEKLFF

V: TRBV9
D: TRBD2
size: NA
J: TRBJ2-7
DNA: TGTGCCAGCAGTAGGTTAGCGGGAGGAGACGAGCAGTACTTC
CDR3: CASSRLAGGDEQYF